The next 17 T cell receptor beta chains were all read from a single sample in a study of T cells after yellow fever vaccination. TCRdb independently ran MiXCR on the 5' RACE reads; one entry per CDR3 protein. The repertoire has hundreds of thousands of distinct CDR3 sequences, roughly an eighth of them found once; the top ten carry around 14%. The input for sequencing was PBMCs, taken on the day of the yellow fever booster vaccination. The receptors were gathered from a man younger than 45 who received the YFV17D yellow fever vaccine.

The J gene is TRBJ2-1, the V gene TRBV5-5; D is possibly TRBD1 (6 bases). V was pared by 7 bases and J by 3 bases, with 14 bases between. Germline lookup yields CDR1 SGHKS and CDR2 YYEKEE (reference sequence). The CDR3 extends over 14 amino acids. CDR3 loop: CASDGQTFYNEQFF. The CDR3 DNA is TGTGCCAGCGACGGACAGACCTTCTACAATGAGCAGTTCTTC. Full variable domain (rest looked up from reference TRBV5-5 and TRBJ2-1): DAGVTQSPTHLIKTRGQQVTLRCSPISGHKSVSWYQQVLGQGPQFIFQYYEKEERGRGNFPDRFSARQFPNYSSELNVNALLLGDSALYLCASDGQTFYNEQFFGPGTRLTVL.

This clonotype was counted at least ten times. V usage is TRBV4-3 and J usage is TRBJ2-7; a possible D gene is TRBD2 (7 bases). Germline values: CDR1 LGHNA, CDR2 YSLEER. V dropped 0 bases and J dropped 4 bases, with 16 bases sitting between them. The CDR3 runs to 16 residues. The CDR3 reads CASSQEGGGGLYEQYF. CDR3 sequence (DNA): TGCGCCAGCAGCCAAGAAGGAGGGGGGGGGCTTTACGAGCAGTACTTC.

This clonotype was seen at least ten times. The gene calls are TRBV5-1 and TRBJ2-7; D call uncertain. Deletions cut 3 bases from V and 6 bases from J, with 10 bases between. The CDR3 spans 12 residues. Germline V CDR1 and CDR2: SGHRS, YFSETQ. The CDR3, as DNA: TGCGCCAGCAGCTACGAGAGAGGCGAGCAGTACTTC. Its protein product is CASSYERGEQYF.

The chain links TRBV19 to TRBJ2-2; TRBD2 is a possible D gene (5 bases). Looked up from germline, CDR1 is LNHDA and CDR2 is SQIVND (reference sequence). The CDR3 consists of 15 residues. Trimming stripped 0 bases from V and 4 bases from J, with 9 bases between. The CDR3 DNA reads as TGTGCCAGTAGTATAGAGGGAGCAGGCACCGGGGAGCTGTTTTTT. This translates into CASSIEGAGTGELFF. Supplemented by reference TRBV19 and TRBJ2-2, the full variable domain reads DGGITQSPKYLFRKEGQNVTLSCEQNLNHDAMYWYRQDPGQGLRLIYYSQIVNDFQKGDIAEGYSVSREKKESFPLTVTSAQKNPTAFYLCASSIEGAGTGELFFGEGSRLTVL.

This clonotype was counted many times. The chain recombines TRBV6-5 with TRBJ1-1; unclear D gene. CDR1 is MNHEY and CDR2 is SVGAGI in the germline V gene. The germline V and J ends were trimmed by 2 bases and 1 base, with 8 bases remaining between them. This CDR3 has 14 amino acids. The CDR3: CASSYIQKNTEAFF. The CDR3, as DNA: TGTGCCAGCAGTTACATCCAAAAGAACACTGAAGCTTTCTTT.

This clonotype was seen many times. DNA of the CDR3: TGTGCCAGCAGCTTAGCCACCAACTATGGCTACACCTTC. It is translated as CASSLATNYGYTF. V is TRBV7-2 and J is TRBJ1-2; no clear D gene. Looked up from germline, CDR1 is SGHTA and CDR2 is FQGNSA. Trimming pared 0 bases from V and 2 bases from J, leaving 4 bases between. The CDR3 runs 13 residues.

V usage is TRBV7-2 and J usage is TRBJ2-1; D is perhaps TRBD1 (6 bases). There are 17 residues in the CDR3. CDR1 SGHTA and CDR2 FQGNSA come from the germline V gene. Trimming pared 3 bases from V and 2 bases from J, leaving 17 bases between. CDR3: CASSLRAGDPAYNEQFF. The CDR3 bases are TGTGCCAGCAGCTTGAGGGCAGGGGACCCTGCCTACAATGAGCAGTTCTTC.

V usage is TRBV6-5 and J usage is TRBJ2-5; no definite D call. Germline values: CDR1 MNHEY, CDR2 SVGAGI. The CDR3 has 15 amino acids. With 0 bases removed from V and 5 bases from J, the gap between germline ends came to 13 bases. The CDR3 loop reads CASSYSSPRRETQYF. The DNA for the CDR3 is TGTGCCAGCAGTTACTCCTCACCCCGACGTGAGACCCAGTACTTC.

The table lists this clonotype with a few counts. The J gene is TRBJ2-1, the V gene TRBV27, with D perhaps matching TRBD2 (6 bases). The CDR3 loop spans 15 amino acids. The V end lost 5 bases, the J end lost 3 bases, and 14 bases lay between the germline ends. Germline V lookup: CDR1 MNHEY, CDR2 SMNVEV (reference sequence). DNA for the CDR3: TGTGCCAGCAGTCGAGCGGGTGAGCTCTACAATGAGCAGTTCTTC. It translates to CASSRAGELYNEQFF.

This clonotype was seen a handful of times. V is TRBV7-2 and J is TRBJ2-3; a weak D match, TRBD2 (5 bases). Germline loops: CDR1 SGHTA, CDR2 FQGNSA. The CDR3 is 17 amino acids. The V end was cut by 0 bases, the J end by 3 bases, with 16 bases between. CDR3 loop: CASSLAPRATGTDTQYF. The CDR3 DNA is TGTGCCAGCAGCTTAGCGCCTCGAGCCACGGGGACAGATACGCAGTATTTT.

This clonotype was seen more than once but under ten times. V usage is TRBV7-3 and J usage is TRBJ2-2; perhaps TRBD1 as D (6 bases). Germline V gives CDR1 SGHTA, CDR2 FQGTGA. V lost 6 bases to trimming and J lost 4 bases, with 18 bases between them. The CDR3 is 16 amino acids. The chain's CDR3 is CASSPQGLSFTGELFF. CDR3 nucleotides: TGTGCCAGCAGTCCACAGGGTCTGTCGTTCACCGGGGAGCTGTTTTTT.

This clonotype came up a few times. This rearrangement joins TRBV7-9 to TRBJ2-2; the match to TRBD1 covers 7 bases. Germline CDR1 and CDR2: SEHNR and FQNEAQ (reference sequence). V trimming: 1 base; J trimming: 6 bases; junction bases outside the gene matches: 5. The CDR3 extends over 15 amino acids. The CDR3 sequence: CASSLDRGLSGELFF. CDR3 in DNA: TGTGCCAGCAGCTTAGACAGGGGTCTCTCCGGGGAGCTGTTTTTT.

The V call is TRBV7-2, the J call TRBJ2-5, with 9 positions matching TRBD2. This CDR3 spans 15 amino acids. The V gene's germline CDR1 is SGHTA and CDR2 FQGNSA. V gave up 5 bases and J gave up 5 bases; unmatched junction bases: 9. CDR3 coding DNA: TGTGCCAGCAGCATACTTCAGCGGGAGGATGAGACCCAGTACTTC. It specifies CASSILQREDETQYF.

This chain connects TRBV7-8 to TRBJ2-7; possible D gene TRBD2, 5 bases. Germline V gene lookup returns CDR1 SGHVS and CDR2 FQNEAQ. The CDR3 totals 21 residues. Between the trimmed V and J ends, which lost 2 bases and 3 bases, there was a span of 32 bases. The CDR3 reads CASSLLSEGKGLSGRGYEQYF. In DNA form, the CDR3 reads TGTGCCAGCAGCTTATTATCTGAGGGTAAGGGTTTGAGTGGGAGAGGCTACGAGCAGTACTTC. Based on the CDR3 plus reference TRBV7-8 and TRBJ2-7, the full variable domain is GAGVSQSPRYKVAKRGQDVALRCDPISGHVSLFWYQQALGQGPEFLTYFQNEAQLDKSGLPSDRFFAERPEGSVSTLKIQRTQQEDSAVYLCASSLLSEGKGLSGRGYEQYFGPGTRLTVT.

The chain is built from TRBV6-1 and TRBJ1-6, with D unclear. The germline V gene has CDR1 MNHNS and CDR2 SASEGT. Trimming shortened V by 5 bases and J by 9 bases, and 14 bases separated the two germline ends. The CDR3 has 14 amino acids. The CDR3 region is CASSRAKESSPLHF. The CDR3 DNA sequence: TGTGCCAGCAGTCGGGCCAAAGAGAGTTCACCCCTCCACTTT.

This chain links TRBV29-1 with TRBJ2-5; maybe TRBD2 (6 bases). Germline V lookup: CDR1 SQVTM, CDR2 ANQGSEA. Between the trimmed V and J ends, which lost 5 bases and 0 bases, there was a span of 13 bases. The CDR3 is made up of 14 amino acids. CDR3 in DNA: TGCAGCGTTCGGCCGGGACTCCACCAAGAGACCCAGTACTTC. Translation: CSVRPGLHQETQYF. Supplemented by reference TRBV29-1 and TRBJ2-5, the full variable domain reads SAVISQKPSRDICQRGTSLTIQCQVDSQVTMMFWYRQQPGQSLTLIATANQGSEATYESGFVIDKFPISRPNLTFSTLTVSNMSPEDSSIYLCSVRPGLHQETQYFGPGTRLLVL.

This clonotype has only a few counts. The chain couples TRBV20-1 to TRBJ2-3, with 9 bases lining up with TRBD2. The germline V gene encodes CDR1 DFQATT and CDR2 SNEGSKA (reference sequence). The CDR3 is 16 residues long. V shed 2 bases and J 2 bases; nucleotides not matched to a gene: 8. The CDR3 nucleotides read TGCAGTGCTAGAAAGCCGACTAGCGGATTCACAGATACGCAGTATTTT. This codes for CSARKPTSGFTDTQYF.